This is a list of T cell receptor beta chains from one sample in a study of T-cell reconstitution after alpha-beta-depleted transplantation in children. MiXCR, run by TCRdb on the PCR reads, gives a single entry per CDR3 protein. The sample consists of fewer than 550,000 distinct CDR3 sequences, about a tenth of them appearing once. The material was PBMCs from the stem cell graft donor, obtained from the stem cell graft. The receptors here all came from a human donor who donated a stem cell graft to a child with acute myeloid leukemia. CDR3s include the opening cysteine and the closing phenylalanine or tryptophan. D genes are given only for firm matches. Not every row has a clone size; where given, it reads once, few, many or a size class.

size	D	V	J	CDR3	DNA
.	TRBD1	TRBV20-1	TRBJ2-3	CSATDRRTSTDTQYF	TGCAGTGCAACGGACAGGAGAACGAGCACAGATACGCAGTATTTT
.	TRBD1	TRBV4-1	TRBJ2-5	CASSRPDRGEQETQYF	TGCGCCAGCAGCCGGCCAGACAGGGGGGAACAAGAGACCCAGTACTTC
few	TRBD1	TRBV20-1	TRBJ1-1	CSAQDRGEAFF	TGCAGTGCCCAGGACAGGGGTGAAGCTTTCTTT
once	.	TRBV11-1	TRBJ2-6	CASSTSGTPTSGSNVLTF	TGTGCCAGCAGCACATCCGGGACACCAACCTCTGGGTCCAACGTCCTGACTTTC
few	TRBD2	TRBV15	TRBJ2-1	CATSREGRLAGLYNEQFF	TGTGCCACCAGCAGAGAGGGTCGACTAGCGGGGTTATACAATGAGCAGTTCTTC
.	.	TRBV15	TRBJ2-3	CATSRGRDFNTQYF	TGTGCCACCAGCAGAGGGAGGGATTTTAATACGCAGTATTTT
few	TRBD1	TRBV7-9	TRBJ1-4	CASSPGQGRVEKLFF	TGTGCCAGCAGCCCCGGACAGGGTCGGGTTGAAAAACTGTTTTTT
.	.	TRBV2	TRBJ1-1	CASRTRGGMNTEAFF	TGTGCCAGCAGGACTAGGGGGGGGATGAACACTGAAGCTTTCTTT
many	TRBD1	TRBV18	TRBJ2-3	CASSPRTGADTQYF	TGTGCCAGCTCACCAAGGACAGGGGCAGATACGCAGTATTTT
few	.	TRBV27	TRBJ2-7	CASSPRLGSSYEQYF	TGTGCCAGCAGTCCCAGGCTGGGGAGCTCCTACGAGCAGTACTTC
.	TRBD2	TRBV5-1	TRBJ2-5	CASTISGGQETQYF	TGCGCCAGCACCATTAGCGGGGGACAAGAGACCCAGTACTTC
few	.	TRBV12-3/TRBV12-4	TRBJ1-1	CASSLAGGSPEAFF	TGTGCCAGCAGTTTAGCGGGGGGTTCCCCTGAAGCTTTCTTT
few	TRBD1	TRBV12-3/TRBV12-4	TRBJ1-2	CASSSKTGGSGYTF	TGTGCCAGCAGTTCCAAGACAGGGGGCTCTGGCTACACCTTC
.	TRBD2	TRBV5-1	TRBJ2-5	CASTTGGSESGETQYF	TGCGCCAGCACCACGGGAGGCTCCGAATCAGGGGAGACCCAGTACTTC
.	TRBD1	TRBV12-3/TRBV12-4	TRBJ2-5	CASSLGPSGQQETQYF	TGTGCCAGCAGTTTAGGACCCTCGGGACAGCAAGAGACCCAGTACTTC
few	.	TRBV6-1	TRBJ1-2	CASSAPGGDYGYTF	TGTGCCAGCAGTGCACCGGGAGGGGACTATGGCTACACCTTC
.	TRBD1	TRBV2	TRBJ1-1	CASTRSQGAFNTEAFF	TGTGCCAGCACGCGGTCACAGGGGGCTTTCAACACTGAAGCTTTCTTT
few	.	TRBV5-1	TRBJ1-2	CASRPEANYGYTF	TGCGCCAGCAGACCGGAAGCTAACTATGGCTACACCTTC
many	.	TRBV20-1	TRBJ2-4	CSALPGGKNIQYF	TGCAGTGCACTTCCAGGGGGGAAAAACATTCAGTACTTC
few	TRBD1	TRBV6-5	TRBJ1-4	CASSRGQGAYEKLFF	TGTGCCAGCAGCCGGGGGCAGGGGGCATATGAAAAACTGTTTTTT
few	.	TRBV12-3/TRBV12-4	TRBJ2-1	CASSAQAGADNEQFF	TGTGCCAGCAGTGCTCAGGCGGGGGCGGACAATGAGCAGTTCTTC
few	.	TRBV27	TRBJ2-4	CASSSGSGGLAKNIQYF	TGTGCCAGCAGTTCGGGGTCTGGGGGCCTAGCCAAAAACATTCAGTACTTC
few	.	TRBV12-3/TRBV12-4	TRBJ2-2	CASSTGRTSWVGELFF	TGTGCCAGCAGTACGGGACGGACGTCGTGGGTCGGGGAGCTGTTTTTT
.	.	TRBV7-9	TRBJ1-6	CASSWAQDNSPLHF	TGTGCCAGCAGCTGGGCGCAGGATAATTCACCCCTCCACTTT
.	.	TRBV6-1	TRBJ2-1	CASSERSAFYNEQFF	TGTGCCAGCAGTGAGCGAAGCGCCTTTTACAATGAGCAGTTCTTC
.	.	TRBV7-9	TRBJ2-7	CASSPTLEGLDEQYF	TGTGCCAGCAGCCCGACCCTAGAGGGGCTGGACGAGCAGTACTTC
few	TRBD1	TRBV5-4	TRBJ2-5	CASSFGTGDFETQYF	TGTGCCAGCAGCTTCGGGACAGGGGACTTTGAGACCCAGTACTTC
many	TRBD2	TRBV7-6	TRBJ2-5	CASSSTSGRGETQYF	TGTGCCAGCAGCTCGACTAGCGGGAGGGGAGAGACCCAGTACTTC